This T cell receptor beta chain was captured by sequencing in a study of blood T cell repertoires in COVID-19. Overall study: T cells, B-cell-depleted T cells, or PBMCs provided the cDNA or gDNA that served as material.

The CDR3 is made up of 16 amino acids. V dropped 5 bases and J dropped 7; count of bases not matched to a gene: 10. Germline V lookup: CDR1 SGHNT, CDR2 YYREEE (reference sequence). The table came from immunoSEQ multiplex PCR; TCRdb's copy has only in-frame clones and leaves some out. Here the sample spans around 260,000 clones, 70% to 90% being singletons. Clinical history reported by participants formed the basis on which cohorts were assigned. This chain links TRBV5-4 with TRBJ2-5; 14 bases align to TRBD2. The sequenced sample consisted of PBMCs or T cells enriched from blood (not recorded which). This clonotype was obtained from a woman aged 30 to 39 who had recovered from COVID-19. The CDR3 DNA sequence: TGTGCCAGCAGTCCAGGGGGACTAGCGGGAGAGGTGACCCAGTACTTC. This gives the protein CASSPGGLAGEVTQYF.